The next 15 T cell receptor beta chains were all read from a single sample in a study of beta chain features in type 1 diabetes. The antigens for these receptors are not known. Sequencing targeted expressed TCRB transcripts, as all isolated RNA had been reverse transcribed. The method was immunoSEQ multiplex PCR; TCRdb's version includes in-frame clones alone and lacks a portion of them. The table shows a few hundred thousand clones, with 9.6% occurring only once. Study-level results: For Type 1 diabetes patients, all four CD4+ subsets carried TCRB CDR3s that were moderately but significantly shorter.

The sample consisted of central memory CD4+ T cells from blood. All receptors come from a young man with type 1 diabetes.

The CDR3 loop reads CASSVEWGGEQYF. CDR3 sequence (DNA): TGTGCCAGCAGCGTAGAATGGGGCGGCGAGCAGTACTTC. This sequence joins TRBV9 and TRBJ2-5; D is perhaps TRBD1 (5 bases). The assigned J gene may be wrong: the sequence end matches TRBJ2-7 better. This CDR3 contains 13 residues. Germline-derived CDR1 and CDR2 are SGDLS and YYNGEE.

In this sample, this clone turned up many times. CDR3 bases: TGTGCCAGCGCCTCTAGTGGCGAGACCCAGTACTTC. It codes for CASASSGETQYF. V and J are TRBV2 and TRBJ2-5; the D is unclear. The CDR3 sequence is 12 residues long. Looked up from germline, CDR1 is SNHLY and CDR2 is FYNNEI. V was trimmed by 8 bases and J by 5 bases, leaving 12 bases between them. Complete variable domain (other parts from reference TRBV2 and TRBJ2-5): EPEVTQTPSHQVTQMGQEVILRCVPISNHLYFYWYRQILGQKVEFLVSFYNNEISEKSEIFDDQFSVERPDGSNFTLKIRSTKLEDSAMYFCASASSGETQYFGPGTRLLVL.

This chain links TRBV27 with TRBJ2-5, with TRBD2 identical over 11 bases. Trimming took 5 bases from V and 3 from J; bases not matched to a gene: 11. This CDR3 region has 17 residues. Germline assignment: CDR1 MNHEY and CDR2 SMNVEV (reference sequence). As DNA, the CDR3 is TGTGCCAGCAGTCCCAGACTAGCGGGGACGATAAAAGAGACCCAGTACTTC. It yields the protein CASSPRLAGTIKETQYF.

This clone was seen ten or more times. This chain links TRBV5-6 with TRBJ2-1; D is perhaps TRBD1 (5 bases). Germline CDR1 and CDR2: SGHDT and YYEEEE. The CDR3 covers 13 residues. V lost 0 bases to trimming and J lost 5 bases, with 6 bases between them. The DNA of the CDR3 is TGTGCCAGCAGCTTGGTACAGGACAATGAGCAGTTCTTC. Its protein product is CASSLVQDNEQFF.

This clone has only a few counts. The CDR3 loop reads CASSPFVRSEQYF. The CDR3 DNA reads TGTGCCAGCAGCCCATTCGTGCGTTCCGAGCAGTACTTC. The rearrangement uses TRBV6-1 and TRBJ2-7; D ambiguous. The CDR3 contains 13 residues. The germline CDR1 and CDR2 sequences are MNHNS and SASEGT. Trimming took off 6 bases at V and 6 bases at J, with 15 bases between the two ends.

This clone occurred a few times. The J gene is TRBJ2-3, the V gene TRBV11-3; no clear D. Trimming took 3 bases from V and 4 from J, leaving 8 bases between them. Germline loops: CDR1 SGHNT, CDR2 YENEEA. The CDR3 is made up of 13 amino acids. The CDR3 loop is CASSFSPPDTQYF. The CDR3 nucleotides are TGTGCCAGCAGCTTCAGTCCGCCAGATACGCAGTATTTT. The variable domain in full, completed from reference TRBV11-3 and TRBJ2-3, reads EAGVVQSPRYKIIEKKQPVAFWCNPISGHNTLYWYLQNLGQGPELLIRYENEEAVDDSQLPKDRFSAERLKGVDSTLKIQPAELGDSAVYLCASSFSPPDTQYFGPGTRLTVL.

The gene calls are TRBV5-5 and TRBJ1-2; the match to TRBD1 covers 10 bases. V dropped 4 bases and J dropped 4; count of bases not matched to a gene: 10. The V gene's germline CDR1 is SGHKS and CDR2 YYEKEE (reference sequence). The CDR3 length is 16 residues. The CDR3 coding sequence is TGTGCCAGCAGCCAACAGGGACAGGGGATGTTCTATGGCTACACCTTC. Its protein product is CASSQQGQGMFYGYTF.

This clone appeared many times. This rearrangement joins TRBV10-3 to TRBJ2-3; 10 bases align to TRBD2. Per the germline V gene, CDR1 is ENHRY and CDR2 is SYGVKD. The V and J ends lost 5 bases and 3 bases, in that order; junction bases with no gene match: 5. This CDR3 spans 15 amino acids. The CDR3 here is CAISSGTSETDTQYF. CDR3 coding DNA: TGTGCCATCAGTTCCGGGACTAGCGAGACAGATACGCAGTATTTT.

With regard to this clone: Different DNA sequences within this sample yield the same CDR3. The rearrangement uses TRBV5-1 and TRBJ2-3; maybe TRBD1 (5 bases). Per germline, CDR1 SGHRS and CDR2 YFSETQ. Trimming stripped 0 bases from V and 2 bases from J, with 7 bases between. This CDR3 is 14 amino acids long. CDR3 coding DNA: TGCGCCAGCAGCTTGGGGGGCTCCACAGATACGCAGTATTTT. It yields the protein CASSLGGSTDTQYF.

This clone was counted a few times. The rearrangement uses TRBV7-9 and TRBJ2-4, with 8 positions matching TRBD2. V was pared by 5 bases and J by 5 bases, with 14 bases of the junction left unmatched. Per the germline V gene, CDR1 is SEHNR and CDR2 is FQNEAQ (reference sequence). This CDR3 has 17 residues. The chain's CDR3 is CASSPLRGAKRQNIQYF. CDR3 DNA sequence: TGTGCCAGCAGCCCACTGCGGGGGGCTAAAAGACAAAACATTCAGTACTTC.

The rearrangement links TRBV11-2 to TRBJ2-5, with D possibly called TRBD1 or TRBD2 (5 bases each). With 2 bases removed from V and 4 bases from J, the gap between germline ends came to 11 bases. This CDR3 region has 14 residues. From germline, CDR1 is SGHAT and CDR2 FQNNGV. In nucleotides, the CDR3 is TGTGCCAGCAGCTTATACGGGGCGGGAGAGACCCAGTACTTC. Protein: CASSLYGAGETQYF.

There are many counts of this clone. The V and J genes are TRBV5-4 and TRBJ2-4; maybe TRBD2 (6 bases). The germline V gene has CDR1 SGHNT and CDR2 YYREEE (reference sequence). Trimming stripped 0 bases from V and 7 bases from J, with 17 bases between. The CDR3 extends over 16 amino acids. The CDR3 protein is CASSLAKGRMGNIQYF. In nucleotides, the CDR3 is TGTGCCAGCAGCTTGGCCAAGGGGAGGATGGGGAACATTCAGTACTTC.

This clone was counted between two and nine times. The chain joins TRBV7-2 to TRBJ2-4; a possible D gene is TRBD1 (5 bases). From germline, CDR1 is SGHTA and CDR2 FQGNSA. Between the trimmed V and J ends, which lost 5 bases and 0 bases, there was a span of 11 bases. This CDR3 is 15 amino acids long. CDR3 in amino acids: CASSETGAAKNIQYF. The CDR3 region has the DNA TGTGCCAGCAGCGAAACTGGGGCAGCCAAAAACATTCAGTACTTC.

The CDR3 spells CASSSEQVRYEQFF. CDR3 sequence (DNA): TGTGCCAGCAGTTCTGAACAGGTCCGATATGAGCAGTTCTTC. V and J are TRBV6-6 and TRBJ2-1, with a possible D match to TRBD1 (5 bases). Per the germline V gene, CDR1 is MNHNY and CDR2 is SVGAGI (reference sequence). This CDR3 comprises 14 residues. The V end lost 4 bases, the J end lost 8 bases, and 15 bases lay between the germline ends.

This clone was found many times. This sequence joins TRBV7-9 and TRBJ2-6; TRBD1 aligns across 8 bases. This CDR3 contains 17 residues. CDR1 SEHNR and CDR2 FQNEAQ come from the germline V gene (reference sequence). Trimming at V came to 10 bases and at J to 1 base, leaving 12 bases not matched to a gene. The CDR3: CATNDRGSMSGANVLTF. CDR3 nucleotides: TGTGCCACCAATGACAGGGGAAGTATGTCTGGGGCCAACGTCCTGACTTTC.